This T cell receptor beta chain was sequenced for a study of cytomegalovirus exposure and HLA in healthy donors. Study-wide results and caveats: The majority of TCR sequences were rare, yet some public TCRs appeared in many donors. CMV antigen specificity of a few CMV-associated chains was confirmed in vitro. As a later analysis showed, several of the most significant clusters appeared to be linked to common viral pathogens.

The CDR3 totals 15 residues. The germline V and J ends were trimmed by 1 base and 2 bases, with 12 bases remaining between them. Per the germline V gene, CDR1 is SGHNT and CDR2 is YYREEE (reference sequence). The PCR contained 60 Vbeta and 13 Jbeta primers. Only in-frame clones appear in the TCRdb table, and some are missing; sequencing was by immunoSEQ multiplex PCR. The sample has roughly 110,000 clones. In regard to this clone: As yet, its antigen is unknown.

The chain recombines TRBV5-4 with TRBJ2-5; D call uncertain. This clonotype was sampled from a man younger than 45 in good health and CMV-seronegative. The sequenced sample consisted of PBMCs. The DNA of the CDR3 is TGTGCCAGCAGCTTGAACAATCCCGCACAAGAGACCCAGTACTTC. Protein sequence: CASSLNNPAQETQYF. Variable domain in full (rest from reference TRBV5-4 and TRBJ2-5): ETGVTQSPTHLIKTRGQQVTLRCSSQSGHNTVSWYQQALGQGPQFIFQYYREEENGRGNFPPRFSGLQFPNYSSELNVNALELDDSALYLCASSLNNPAQETQYFGPGTRLLVL.